This T cell receptor (beta chain) is from a study of cytomegalovirus exposure and HLA in healthy donors. About the research overall: According to later analysis, the same platform produced the 120 or so validation and about 700 first-cohort repertoires.

The V end lost 4 bases, the J end lost 1 base, and 11 bases lay between the germline ends. The CDR3 consists of 15 residues. In germline, CDR1 is SGHRS, CDR2 YFSETQ. It was the approximately 130-subject validation cohort, separate from the approximately 690-subject first cohort, to which the donors belonged. Sequencing used immunoSEQ multiplex PCR; TCRdb keeps in-frame clones, though not all of them. The top ten clones hold approximately 4% of a sample with tens of thousands of clones, approximately 94% of them seen once. Overall study findings and caveats: Through in vitro validation, three CMV-associated chains were shown to be specific for CMV antigens. Overall, about 160 TCR beta chains were annotated as cytomegalovirus-associated.

In regard to this clone: The antigen is unknown.

The gene calls are TRBV5-1 and TRBJ2-2; a weak D match, TRBD2 (5 bases). Sequencing was performed on PBMCs. The sequence derives from a woman in her 30s in good health and CMV-seronegative. CDR3 DNA sequence: TGCGCCAGCAGCCTGTTTGCGGGGAACACCGGGGAGCTGTTTTTT. Translating gives CASSLFAGNTGELFF.